Below are 31 T cell receptor beta chains sequenced from a single sample in a study of PD-1 blockade in classical Hodgkin lymphoma. Sequencing used immunoSEQ multiplex PCR; TCRdb keeps in-frame clones, though not all of them. The table shows about 26,000 clones, with approximately 64% occurring only once. Every patient experienced relapse after autologous stem cell transplantation, and brentuximab vedotin exposure varied. The sequencing used peripheral blood mononuclear cells (PBMCs), collected before the second cycle of nivolumab. Receptors were obtained from a human donor with classical Hodgkin lymphoma.

The chain joins TRBV5-4 to TRBJ1-5, with 10 bases matching TRBD1. V gave up 8 bases and J gave up 5 bases; unmatched junction bases: 7. This CDR3 has 14 amino acids. Germline V lookup: CDR1 SGHNT, CDR2 YYREEE (reference sequence). The CDR3 region is CARSTDRGHQPQHF. The CDR3 region has the DNA TGTGCCAGAAGCACTGACAGGGGGCATCAGCCCCAGCATTTT.

The chain joins TRBV4-1 to TRBJ2-4; 9 nucleotides align to TRBD1. Germline V gene data show CDR1 as MGHRA and CDR2 as YSYEKL. V lost 2 bases, J lost 8 bases, and 7 bases stayed unmatched. CDR3 length equals 15 residues. The CDR3 sequence is CASSQSGQGWDIQYF. CDR3 in DNA: TGCGCCAGCAGCCAATCCGGACAGGGGTGGGACATTCAGTACTTC.

This chain links TRBV4-1 with TRBJ2-4; no reliable D call. Per the germline V gene, CDR1 is MGHRA and CDR2 is YSYEKL. The ends were cut back, 1 base at V and 2 bases at J, with 6 bases in the middle. The CDR3 length is 14 residues. In DNA, the CDR3 is TGCGCCAGCAGCCAAGTTAGTACCAAAAACATTCAGTACTTC. It is translated as CASSQVSTKNIQYF.

This chain uses TRBV7-9 with TRBJ1-4; D ambiguous. This CDR3 has 15 amino acids. V was pared by 1 base and J by 6 bases, with 12 bases between. Germline CDR1 and CDR2: SEHNR and FQNEAQ (reference sequence). The CDR3 sequence is CASSLGLTPDEKLFF. CDR3 bases: TGTGCCAGCAGCTTAGGCTTAACCCCAGATGAAAAACTGTTTTTT. The complete variable domain, with remaining parts taken from reference TRBV7-9 and TRBJ1-4, reads DTGVSQNPRHKITKRGQNVTFRCDPISEHNRLYWYRQTLGQGPEFLTYFQNEAQLEKSRLLSDRFSAERPKGSFSTLEIQRTEQGDSAMYLCASSLGLTPDEKLFFGSGTQLSVL.

The chain links TRBV28 to TRBJ1-2; D perhaps matches TRBD1 (6 bases). The CDR3 sequence is 16 residues long. Germline assignment: CDR1 MDHEN and CDR2 SYDVKM. Trimming left V 5 bases short and J 4 bases short, with 20 bases between. CDR3 coding DNA: TGTGCCAGCAGTACGACCCCAGGGGTTCTTGGCTATGGCTACACCTTC. It encodes CASSTTPGVLGYGYTF.

The V gene is TRBV7-9, the J gene TRBJ2-7; D might be TRBD2 (5 bases). The V gene's germline CDR1 is SEHNR and CDR2 FQNEAQ (reference sequence). The V gene lost 0 bases and the J gene lost 2 bases, with 5 bases spanning the gap. There are 13 residues in the CDR3. CDR3 DNA: TGTGCCAGCAGCTTAGCGGGAGCCTACGAGCAGTACTTC. As protein: CASSLAGAYEQYF.

J is TRBJ1-6 and V is TRBV15; D gene uncertain. V was shortened by 1 base and J by 10 bases, with 17 bases between the two germline ends. The length of the CDR3 is 16 residues. Germline CDR1 LNHNV, CDR2 YYDKDF (reference sequence). The CDR3 coding sequence is TGTGCCACCAGCAGAGGGAGAGGGTCCCACGGATCACCCCTCCACTTT. As protein: CATSRGRGSHGSPLHF.

This clone was observed a few times. The gene calls are TRBV4-3 and TRBJ1-6; tentative D call: TRBD1 (6 bases). The V end was cut by 2 bases, the J end by 5 bases, with 13 bases between. Per the germline V gene, CDR1 is LGHNA and CDR2 is YSLEER. The CDR3 runs 16 residues. The CDR3 reads CASSQTDSLDNSPLHF. The CDR3 DNA reads as TGCGCCAGCAGCCAAACGGACAGCCTTGATAATTCACCCCTCCACTTT.

This chain links TRBV7-2 with TRBJ2-7; D remains unclear. The CDR3 extends over 14 amino acids. Trimming took off 1 base at V and 6 bases at J, with 13 bases between the two ends. CDR1 and CDR2 (germline): SGHTA, FQGNSA. CDR3 residues: CASSLVQLQGEQYF. The CDR3 DNA reads TGTGCCAGCAGCTTAGTTCAACTGCAAGGCGAGCAGTACTTC.

The count of this clone is one. CDR3 in amino acids: CASHTGTGELFF. The CDR3 bases are TGTGCCAGCCACACGGGCACCGGGGAGCTGTTTTTT. The chain recombines TRBV19 with TRBJ2-2; D ambiguous. V lost 9 bases and J 4 bases, leaving 9 bases between the germline ends. This CDR3 has 12 residues. Germline loops: CDR1 LNHDA, CDR2 SQIVND (reference sequence).

V is TRBV10-1 and J is TRBJ2-3; no definite D call. Trimming cost V 7 bases and J 0 bases, with 17 bases left between them. There are 16 residues in the CDR3. From germline, CDR1 is WNHNN and CDR2 SYGVQD (reference sequence). For the CDR3, the DNA is TGCGCCAGCATTAAATCTCCCCCGCCTAGCACAGATACGCAGTATTTT. It translates to CASIKSPPPSTDTQYF.

The V call is TRBV6-1, the J call TRBJ1-4; D unresolved. Germline-derived CDR1 and CDR2 are MNHNS and SASEGT. V lost 0 bases and J 8 bases, leaving 16 bases between the germline ends. The CDR3 contains 16 residues. The chain's CDR3 is CASSEALDGLKEKLFF. CDR3 DNA: TGTGCCAGCAGTGAAGCCTTGGACGGTCTCAAAGAAAAACTGTTTTTT.

The rearrangement uses TRBV5-6 and TRBJ2-3, with D unclear. Germline CDR1 and CDR2: SGHDT and YYEEEE. V was trimmed by 0 bases and J by 3 bases, leaving 8 bases between them. The CDR3 has 14 amino acids. CDR3 in DNA: TGTGCCAGCAGCTTGGGAGTAGTTACAGATACGCAGTATTTT. It codes for CASSLGVVTDTQYF. Variable domain in full (rest from reference TRBV5-6 and TRBJ2-3): DAGVTQSPTHLIKTRGQQVTLRCSPKSGHDTVSWYQQALGQGPQFIFQYYEEEERQRGNFPDRFSGHQFPNYSSELNVNALLLGDSALYLCASSLGVVTDTQYFGPGTRLTVL.

This clone appeared a few times. The chain has TRBV5-4 and TRBJ1-3; no clear D gene. Germline V gives CDR1 SGHNT, CDR2 YYREEE (reference sequence). The V and J ends lost 0 bases and 0 bases respectively, with 4 bases between them. The CDR3 covers 14 residues. CDR3 sequence (DNA): TGTGCCAGCAGCTTGGAGAGCTCTGGAAACACCATATATTTT. This translates into CASSLESSGNTIYF. Full variable domain (missing parts from reference TRBV5-4 and TRBJ1-3): ETGVTQSPTHLIKTRGQQVTLRCSSQSGHNTVSWYQQALGQGPQFIFQYYREEENGRGNFPPRFSGLQFPNYSSELNVNALELDDSALYLCASSLESSGNTIYFGEGSWLTVV.

This clone turned up a few times. The rearrangement links TRBV27 to TRBJ2-1, with TRBD1 matching over 8 bases. Germline V gene lookup returns CDR1 MNHEY and CDR2 SMNVEV (reference sequence). V shed 5 bases and J 3 bases; nucleotides not matched to a gene: 3. This CDR3 contains 14 residues. CDR3 coding DNA: TGTGCCAGCAGTCGACAGGGGTACTACAATGAGCAGTTCTTC. Its translation is CASSRQGYYNEQFF.

This clone occurred a few times. Mismatch with germline at one junction end may stem from a read error. This sequence joins TRBV6-6 and TRBJ2-7; no reliable D call. Germline CDR1 is MNHNY and CDR2 is SVGAGI (reference sequence). CDR3 length equals 14 residues. The CDR3 nucleotides read TGTGCCAGCAGTGACTCGGACGGTACCTACGAGCAGTACTTC. It translates to CASSDSDGTYEQYF.

The J gene is TRBJ2-7, the V gene TRBV7-2; 12 nucleotides match TRBD2. The CDR3 sequence is 15 residues long. The V gene's germline CDR1 is SGHTA and CDR2 FQGNSA. The trim removed 5 bases at V and 6 bases at J, leaving 8 bases unmatched. The CDR3 sequence: CASSLLAGGKSEQYF. The CDR3 DNA is TGTGCCAGCAGCCTACTAGCGGGAGGAAAAAGCGAGCAGTACTTC.

The chain combines TRBV10-3 with TRBJ1-2, with TRBD1 matching 9 bases. V lost 10 bases and J lost 6; bases outside the gene matches: 6. There are 12 residues in the CDR3. Germline-derived CDR1 and CDR2 are ENHRY and SYGVKD. The CDR3 region has the DNA TGTGCCACGACACAGGGGGCTAATGGCTACACCTTC. It encodes CATTQGANGYTF.

The gene calls are TRBV7-2 and TRBJ1-2, with 7 bases that match TRBD1. The CDR3 runs to 13 residues. The germline gives CDR1 SGHTA, CDR2 FQGNSA. The ends lost 4 bases at V and 8 bases at J; junction bases unmatched: 7. The CDR3 DNA sequence: TGTGCCAGCAGCTCGCAGGGGGGAGAAGGCTACACCTTC. Its protein is CASSSQGGEGYTF.

For the CDR3, the DNA is TGTGCCAGCAGTCCCTTGGGGGAGACCCAGTACTTC. Protein sequence: CASSPLGETQYF. The chain links TRBV28 to TRBJ2-5; D is ambiguous. Trimming cost V 5 bases and J 5 bases, with 9 bases left between them. The CDR3 is made up of 12 amino acids. The germline gives CDR1 MDHEN, CDR2 SYDVKM.

CDR3 amino acids: CASTWTGAGRTGELFF. CDR3 nucleotides: TGTGCCAGTACCTGGACCGGGGCGGGCCGCACCGGGGAGCTGTTTTTT. The V call is TRBV19, the J call TRBJ2-2; TRBD1 or TRBD2 may be the D gene (5 bases each). Germline-derived CDR1 and CDR2 are LNHDA and SQIVND (reference sequence). The CDR3 has 16 residues. The germline V and J ends were trimmed by 7 bases and 4 bases, with 19 bases remaining between them.

V and J are TRBV2 and TRBJ2-1; possible D gene TRBD1, 5 bases. The CDR3 consists of 15 residues. From germline, CDR1 is SNHLY and CDR2 FYNNEI. Trimming took off 6 bases at V and 1 base at J, with 13 bases between the two ends. The CDR3 DNA reads TGTGCCAGCAGCCTGGAAGGGGTATCCTACAATGAGCAGTTCTTC. Amino acids: CASSLEGVSYNEQFF.

This chain joins TRBV7-2 and TRBJ1-2, with no clear D. The CDR3 is 17 amino acids. Germline lookup yields CDR1 SGHTA and CDR2 FQGNSA. V lost 1 base and J lost 6, with 21 bases in between. The CDR3 loop reads CASSLVSGVPPHDGYTF. CDR3 nucleotide sequence: TGTGCCAGCAGCTTAGTATCTGGCGTCCCACCCCATGATGGCTACACCTTC.

This clone was picked up a small number of times. The V call is TRBV7-9, the J call TRBJ2-2; no reliable D call. The CDR3 extends over 15 amino acids. Germline CDR1 and CDR2: SEHNR and FQNEAQ (reference sequence). Trimming stripped 1 base from V and 4 bases from J, with 10 bases between. DNA for the CDR3: TGTGCCAGCAGCTTAGAGGTCAGAGTCACCGGGGAGCTGTTTTTT. It yields the protein CASSLEVRVTGELFF.

The rearrangement uses TRBV28 and TRBJ2-7; D possibly corresponds to TRBD2 (6 bases). The V end was cut by 6 bases, the J end by 6 bases, with 18 bases between. Germline V gives CDR1 MDHEN, CDR2 SYDVKM. The CDR3 runs 14 residues. The CDR3 here is CASRETGDWSEQYF. The CDR3 nucleotides are TGTGCCAGCAGGGAGACGGGGGACTGGAGCGAGCAGTACTTC.

This chain connects TRBV19 to TRBJ1-2; D uncertain. Trimming took 3 bases from V and 1 from J, leaving 21 bases between them. This CDR3 spans 18 amino acids. Germline V CDR1 and CDR2: LNHDA, SQIVND (reference sequence). This CDR3 reads CASSIRHSPPSYNYGYTF. In nucleotides, the CDR3 is TGTGCCAGTAGTATTCGCCACAGTCCACCCTCTTATAACTATGGCTACACCTTC.

The gene calls are TRBV19 and TRBJ2-1; D not certain. Trimming pared 5 bases from V and 4 bases from J, leaving 12 bases between. Germline V CDR1 and CDR2: LNHDA, SQIVND (reference sequence). The CDR3 is made up of 14 amino acids. The CDR3 nucleotides read TGTGCCAGTAGTCCCACGGCCGTGTACAATGAGCAGTTCTTC. Protein product: CASSPTAVYNEQFF.

The count of this clone is one. The chain links TRBV5-1 to TRBJ2-1; 12 nucleotides line up with TRBD2. V shed 0 bases and J 4 bases; nucleotides not matched to a gene: 11. Germline assignment: CDR1 SGHRS and CDR2 YFSETQ. The CDR3 totals 19 residues. The chain's CDR3 is CASSLGPNLAGGPYNEQFF. DNA for the CDR3: TGCGCCAGCAGCTTGGGCCCGAATCTAGCGGGGGGGCCTTACAATGAGCAGTTCTTC. Based on the CDR3 plus reference TRBV5-1 and TRBJ2-1, the full variable domain is KAGVTQTPRYLIKTRGQQVTLSCSPISGHRSVSWYQQTPGQGLQFLFEYFSETQRNKGNFPGRFSGRQFSNSRSEMNVSTLELGDSALYLCASSLGPNLAGGPYNEQFFGPGTRLTVL.

In DNA form, the CDR3 reads TGCGCCAGCAGCCATAACCCTAGCGGGAGCCGCCCCTACGAGCAGTACTTC. Its translation is CASSHNPSGSRPYEQYF. The chain links TRBV4-1 to TRBJ2-7, with TRBD2 matching over 10 bases. V was clipped by 3 bases and J by 2 bases; unmatched bases: 10. The CDR3 sequence is 17 residues long. Germline CDR1 reads MGHRA; CDR2 reads YSYEKL.

By proportion, this clone is medium-sized. Different DNA sequences within this sample yield the same CDR3. The V gene is TRBV9, the J gene TRBJ1-3, with a weak D call TRBD1 (5 bases). The CDR3 is 15 residues long. V was cut by 2 bases and J by 0 bases, with 9 bases left in between. The germline V gene has CDR1 SGDLS and CDR2 YYNGEE. The CDR3 is CASSVEGASGNTIYF. The CDR3 DNA reads as TGTGCCAGCAGCGTTGAAGGGGCCTCTGGAAACACCATATATTTT.

This clone was detected only once. This chain links TRBV5-1 with TRBJ2-7; 7 nucleotides line up with TRBD2. Germline V gives CDR1 SGHRS, CDR2 YFSETQ. Germline trimming cut 3 bases from V and 2 bases from J; bases unmatched to any gene: 2. This CDR3 has 13 residues. As DNA, the CDR3 is TGCGCCAGCAGCTCTGGACTAGCCTACGAGCAGTACTTC. It is translated as CASSSGLAYEQYF.